A selection of T cell receptor beta chains follows, all from one sample in a study of response to subunit inactivated influenza vaccine. TCRdb processed the RT-PCR reads anew with MiXCR; each CDR3 protein has one entry. The repertoire consists of about 540,000 distinct CDR3 sequences, with around 21% occurring once and the leading ten covering 2.5% to 3.5%. The same specimen was also included in a second study, on T cells expressing NK-cell markers.

The sample here was CD4+ T cells sorted from PBMCs, taken approximately 13 days after vaccination. These receptors were collected from a man between 45 and 60 years old who received an inactivated influenza vaccine. Both conserved end residues are part of each CDR3. Each record gives: V gene, J gene, clone size, D gene, CDR3 protein, CDR3 DNA. The D gene is left open where the match is weak. A row's size may be missing; if present it is once, few, many or a size class.

v_gene: TRBV7-9; j_gene: TRBJ1-2; abundance: many; d_gene: .; CDR3aa: CASSLANWIWTF; CDR3nt: TGTGCCAGCAGCTTAGCTAATTGGATCTGGACCTTC
v_gene: TRBV5-4; j_gene: TRBJ2-1; abundance: .; d_gene: .; CDR3aa: CASSLLTGWPNEQFF; CDR3nt: TGTGCCAGCAGCTTGTTAACGGGATGGCCGAATGAGCAGTTCTTC
v_gene: TRBV10-3; j_gene: TRBJ2-5; abundance: once; d_gene: .; CDR3aa: CAISRDPGKETQYF; CDR3nt: TGTGCCATCAGCCGGGACCCAGGAAAAGAGACCCAGTACTTC
v_gene: TRBV21-1; j_gene: TRBJ2-5; abundance: .; d_gene: .; CDR3aa: CASSHGQGGRETQYF; CDR3nt: TGTGCCAGCAGCCACGGACAGGGGGGACGAGAGACCCAGTACTTC
v_gene: TRBV6-2/TRBV6-3; j_gene: TRBJ2-2; abundance: many; d_gene: .; CDR3aa: CASSLTWNTGELFF; CDR3nt: TGTGCCAGCAGCCTCACCTGGAACACCGGGGAGCTGTTTTTT
v_gene: TRBV29-1; j_gene: TRBJ1-2; abundance: .; d_gene: .; CDR3aa: CSVEDLGANYGYTF; CDR3nt: TGCAGCGTTGAAGATCTAGGGGCTAACTATGGCTACACCTTC
v_gene: TRBV4-3; j_gene: TRBJ1-2; abundance: .; d_gene: TRBD1; CDR3aa: CASSHTGGYGYTF; CDR3nt: TGCGCCAGCAGCCACACAGGGGGCTATGGCTACACCTTC
v_gene: TRBV28; j_gene: TRBJ2-7; abundance: few; d_gene: .; CDR3aa: CASSLLGGQYF; CDR3nt: TGTGCCAGCAGTTTATTGGGAGGGCAGTACTTC
v_gene: TRBV6-2/TRBV6-3; j_gene: TRBJ2-2; abundance: .; d_gene: TRBD2; CDR3aa: CASSYSWGGTGELFF; CDR3nt: TGTGCCAGCAGTTACTCATGGGGGGGCACCGGGGAGCTGTTTTTT
v_gene: TRBV11-2; j_gene: TRBJ1-5; abundance: few; d_gene: .; CDR3aa: CASSAYEGQPQHF; CDR3nt: TGTGCCAGCAGCGCCTACGAGGGGCAGCCCCAGCATTTT
v_gene: TRBV2; j_gene: TRBJ2-1; abundance: .; d_gene: .; CDR3aa: CASRAHNEQFF; CDR3nt: TGTGCCAGCAGGGCCCACAATGAGCAGTTCTTC
v_gene: TRBV12-3/TRBV12-4; j_gene: TRBJ2-3; abundance: .; d_gene: TRBD2; CDR3aa: CATTTSGGWGAQYF; CDR3nt: TGTGCCACTACTACTAGCGGGGGATGGGGTGCGCAGTATTTT
v_gene: TRBV4-1; j_gene: TRBJ1-5; abundance: many; d_gene: .; CDR3aa: CASSQDYGPQHF; CDR3nt: TGCGCCAGCAGCCAAGATTACGGCCCCCAGCATTTT
v_gene: TRBV19; j_gene: TRBJ1-5; abundance: few; d_gene: .; CDR3aa: CASSIDLSDNQPQHF; CDR3nt: TGTGCCAGTAGTATAGACCTGTCGGACAATCAGCCCCAGCATTTT
v_gene: TRBV29-1; j_gene: TRBJ2-7; abundance: few; d_gene: TRBD2; CDR3aa: CSVGLAGGYEQYF; CDR3nt: TGCAGCGTGGGACTAGCGGGAGGGTACGAGCAGTACTTC
v_gene: TRBV29-1; j_gene: TRBJ2-3; abundance: .; d_gene: TRBD2; CDR3aa: CSVALTSSTDTQYF; CDR3nt: TGCAGCGTTGCCTTGACTAGCAGCACAGATACGCAGTATTTT
v_gene: TRBV7-9; j_gene: TRBJ2-3; abundance: .; d_gene: TRBD2; CDR3aa: CASSFAGAGDTQYF; CDR3nt: TGTGCCAGCAGCTTCGCGGGAGCCGGAGATACGCAGTATTTT
v_gene: TRBV6-2/TRBV6-3; j_gene: TRBJ2-1; abundance: few; d_gene: .; CDR3aa: CASNPPGSASYNEQFF; CDR3nt: TGTGCCAGCAACCCTCCAGGGTCCGCCTCCTACAATGAGCAGTTCTTC
v_gene: TRBV12-3/TRBV12-4; j_gene: TRBJ2-7; abundance: .; d_gene: .; CDR3aa: CASRKGGAGEQYF; CDR3nt: TGTGCCAGCCGAAAGGGGGGGGCTGGCGAGCAGTACTTC
v_gene: TRBV5-1; j_gene: TRBJ2-1; abundance: .; d_gene: .; CDR3aa: CASSLYVSAYNEQFF; CDR3nt: TGCGCCAGCAGCTTGTATGTTAGCGCTTACAATGAGCAGTTCTTC
v_gene: TRBV5-1; j_gene: TRBJ2-7; abundance: few; d_gene: .; CDR3aa: CASSFSGTTTYEQYF; CDR3nt: TGCGCCAGCAGTTTCTCCGGGACAACGACCTACGAGCAGTACTTC
v_gene: TRBV4-3; j_gene: TRBJ2-5; abundance: .; d_gene: TRBD2; CDR3aa: CASSQYSGPQETQYF; CDR3nt: TGCGCCAGCAGCCAGTATAGCGGGCCGCAAGAGACCCAGTACTTC
v_gene: TRBV5-1; j_gene: TRBJ1-2; abundance: .; d_gene: .; CDR3aa: CASSSGLNYGYTF; CDR3nt: TGCGCCAGCAGCTCCGGACTGAACTATGGCTACACCTTC
v_gene: TRBV5-6; j_gene: TRBJ2-3; abundance: few; d_gene: .; CDR3aa: CASSVVGVDTQYF; CDR3nt: TGTGCCAGCAGCGTGGTCGGCGTTGATACGCAGTATTTT
v_gene: TRBV10-3; j_gene: TRBJ2-5; abundance: few; d_gene: .; CDR3aa: CAISEQGTQYF; CDR3nt: TGTGCCATCAGTGAGCAGGGTACCCAGTACTTC
v_gene: TRBV15; j_gene: TRBJ1-6; abundance: .; d_gene: .; CDR3aa: CATTYTDNSPLHF; CDR3nt: TGTGCCACCACCTATACGGATAATTCACCCCTCCACTTT
v_gene: TRBV7-9; j_gene: TRBJ2-7; abundance: .; d_gene: .; CDR3aa: CASSFGRGLYEQYF; CDR3nt: TGTGCCAGCAGCTTTGGGCGCGGGCTCTACGAGCAGTACTTC
v_gene: TRBV7-7; j_gene: TRBJ2-1; abundance: .; d_gene: .; CDR3aa: CASSLVSLLSYNEQFF; CDR3nt: TGTGCCAGCAGCTTAGTATCTCTGCTCTCCTACAATGAGCAGTTCTTC
v_gene: TRBV7-9; j_gene: TRBJ1-3; abundance: many; d_gene: .; CDR3aa: CASTLEGFYSGNTIYF; CDR3nt: TGTGCCAGCACCCTAGAGGGTTTTTACTCTGGAAACACCATATATTTT
v_gene: TRBV7-2; j_gene: TRBJ2-7; abundance: .; d_gene: TRBD2; CDR3aa: CASSPRTSGRGDYEQYF; CDR3nt: TGTGCCAGCAGCCCCAGGACTAGCGGGAGAGGCGACTACGAGCAGTACTTC
v_gene: TRBV28; j_gene: TRBJ2-5; abundance: few; d_gene: .; CDR3aa: CASRTTGDLTLGSQYF; CDR3nt: TGTGCCAGCAGAACCACCGGGGACCTCACCCTAGGGTCCCAGTACTTC
v_gene: TRBV29-1; j_gene: TRBJ1-1; abundance: .; d_gene: .; CDR3aa: CSAIGVRGGRTMNTEAFF; CDR3nt: TGCAGCGCGATAGGGGTCCGAGGGGGTCGAACTATGAACACTGAAGCTTTCTTT
v_gene: TRBV14; j_gene: TRBJ2-4; abundance: .; d_gene: .; CDR3aa: CASSQELAKNIQYF; CDR3nt: TGTGCCAGCAGCCAAGAACTAGCCAAAAACATTCAGTACTTC
v_gene: TRBV3-1; j_gene: TRBJ2-5; abundance: .; d_gene: .; CDR3aa: CASGLNRDETQYF; CDR3nt: TGTGCCAGCGGCCTGAACAGGGATGAGACCCAGTACTTC
v_gene: TRBV25-1; j_gene: TRBJ1-1; abundance: .; d_gene: .; CDR3aa: CASAGQGGTEAFF; CDR3nt: TGTGCCAGCGCAGGGCAAGGGGGCACTGAAGCTTTCTTT
v_gene: TRBV12-3/TRBV12-4; j_gene: TRBJ2-1; abundance: .; d_gene: TRBD2; CDR3aa: CASSLGRAGNEQFF; CDR3nt: TGTGCCAGCAGTTTGGGGAGGGCCGGCAATGAGCAGTTCTTC
v_gene: TRBV13; j_gene: TRBJ2-1; abundance: .; d_gene: .; CDR3aa: CASSDDRTPPNEQFF; CDR3nt: TGTGCCAGCAGCGACGACAGGACACCCCCCAATGAGCAGTTCTTC
v_gene: TRBV20-1; j_gene: TRBJ2-2; abundance: .; d_gene: .; CDR3aa: CSARDHGSTSNTGELFF; CDR3nt: TGCAGTGCTAGAGATCATGGTAGCACCTCCAACACCGGGGAGCTGTTTTTT
v_gene: TRBV18; j_gene: TRBJ2-5; abundance: .; d_gene: .; CDR3aa: CASSPPAQSETQYF; CDR3nt: TGTGCCAGCTCACCACCTGCCCAGTCAGAGACCCAGTACTTC
v_gene: TRBV7-9; j_gene: TRBJ2-5; abundance: few; d_gene: .; CDR3aa: CASSLDGSHYQETQYF; CDR3nt: TGTGCCAGCAGCTTAGACGGCTCGCATTACCAAGAGACCCAGTACTTC
v_gene: TRBV3-1; j_gene: TRBJ2-5; abundance: .; d_gene: TRBD1; CDR3aa: CASSQDPGTGRPQETQYF; CDR3nt: TGTGCCAGCAGCCAAGATCCCGGGACAGGGCGGCCTCAAGAGACCCAGTACTTC
v_gene: TRBV20-1; j_gene: TRBJ1-1; abundance: .; d_gene: .; CDR3aa: CSARSGFGEAFF; CDR3nt: TGCAGTGCTAGATCAGGGTTCGGGGAAGCTTTCTTT
v_gene: TRBV5-6; j_gene: TRBJ2-3; abundance: .; d_gene: TRBD2; CDR3aa: CASSPIWTSGRPTDTQYF; CDR3nt: TGTGCCAGCAGCCCTATCTGGACTAGCGGGAGGCCTACAGATACGCAGTATTTT
v_gene: TRBV5-4; j_gene: TRBJ1-2; abundance: .; d_gene: TRBD1; CDR3aa: CASSSTGTVRGYTF; CDR3nt: TGTGCCAGCAGCTCGACCGGGACAGTGAGAGGCTACACCTTC
v_gene: TRBV11-2; j_gene: TRBJ2-5; abundance: few; d_gene: TRBD1; CDR3aa: CASSLVPPGLGGAETQYF; CDR3nt: TGTGCCAGCAGCTTAGTCCCCCCAGGGTTAGGGGGCGCAGAGACCCAGTACTTC
v_gene: TRBV12-3/TRBV12-4; j_gene: TRBJ2-5; abundance: .; d_gene: .; CDR3aa: CASSLGVYGETQYF; CDR3nt: TGTGCCAGCAGTTTGGGTGTTTATGGGGAGACCCAGTACTTC